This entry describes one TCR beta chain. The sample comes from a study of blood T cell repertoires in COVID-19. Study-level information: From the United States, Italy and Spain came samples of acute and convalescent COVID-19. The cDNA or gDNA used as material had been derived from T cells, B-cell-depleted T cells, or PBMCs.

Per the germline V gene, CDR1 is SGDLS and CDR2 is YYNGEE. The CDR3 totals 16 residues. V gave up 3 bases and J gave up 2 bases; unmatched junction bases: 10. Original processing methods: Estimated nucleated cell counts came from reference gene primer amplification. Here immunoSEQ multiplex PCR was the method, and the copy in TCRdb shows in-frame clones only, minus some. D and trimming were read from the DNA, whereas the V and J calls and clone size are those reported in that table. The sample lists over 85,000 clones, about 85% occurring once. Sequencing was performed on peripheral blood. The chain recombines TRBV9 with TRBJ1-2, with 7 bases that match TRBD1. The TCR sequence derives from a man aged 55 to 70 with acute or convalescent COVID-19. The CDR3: CASSAGGRGLNYGYTF. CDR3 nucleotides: TGTGCCAGCAGCGCTGGTGGTAGGGGGCTAAACTATGGCTACACCTTC.